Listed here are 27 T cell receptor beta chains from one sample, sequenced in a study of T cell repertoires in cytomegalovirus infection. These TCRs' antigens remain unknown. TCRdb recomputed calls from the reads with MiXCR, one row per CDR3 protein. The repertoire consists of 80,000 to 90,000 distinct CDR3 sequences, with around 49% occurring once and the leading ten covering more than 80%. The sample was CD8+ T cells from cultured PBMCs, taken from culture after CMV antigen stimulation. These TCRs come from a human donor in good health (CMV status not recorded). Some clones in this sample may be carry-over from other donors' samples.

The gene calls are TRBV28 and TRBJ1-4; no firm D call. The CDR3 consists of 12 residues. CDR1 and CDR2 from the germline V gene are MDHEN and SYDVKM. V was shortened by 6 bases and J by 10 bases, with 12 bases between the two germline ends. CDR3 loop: CASSTPRTKLFF. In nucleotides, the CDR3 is TGTGCCAGCAGCACCCCCCGGACAAAACTGTTTTTT.

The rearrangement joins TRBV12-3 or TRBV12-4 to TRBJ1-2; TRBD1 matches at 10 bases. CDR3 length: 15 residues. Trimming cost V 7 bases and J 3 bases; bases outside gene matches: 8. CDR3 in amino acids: CASTDRGSGYYGYTF. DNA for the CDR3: TGTGCCAGCACGGACAGGGGGTCCGGTTACTATGGCTACACCTTC.

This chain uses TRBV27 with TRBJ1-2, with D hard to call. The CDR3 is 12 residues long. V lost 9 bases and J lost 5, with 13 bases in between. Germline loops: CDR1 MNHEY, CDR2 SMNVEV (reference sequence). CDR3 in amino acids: CASGPMGYGYTF. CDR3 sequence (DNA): TGTGCCAGTGGACCTATGGGGTATGGCTACACCTTC.

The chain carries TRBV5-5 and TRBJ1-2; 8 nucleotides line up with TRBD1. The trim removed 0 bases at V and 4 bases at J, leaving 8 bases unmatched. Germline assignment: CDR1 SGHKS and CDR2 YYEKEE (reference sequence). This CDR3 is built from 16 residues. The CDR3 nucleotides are TGTGCCAGCAGCTTGGGGACAGGGAGAAACCTCTATGGCTACACCTTC. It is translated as CASSLGTGRNLYGYTF. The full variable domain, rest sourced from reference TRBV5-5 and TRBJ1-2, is DAGVTQSPTHLIKTRGQQVTLRCSPISGHKSVSWYQQVLGQGPQFIFQYYEKEERGRGNFPDRFSARQFPNYSSELNVNALLLGDSALYLCASSLGTGRNLYGYTFGSGTRLTVV.

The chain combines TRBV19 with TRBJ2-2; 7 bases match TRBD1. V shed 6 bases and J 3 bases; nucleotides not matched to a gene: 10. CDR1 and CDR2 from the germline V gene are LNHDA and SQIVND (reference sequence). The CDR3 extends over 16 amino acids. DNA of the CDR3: TGTGCCAGTAGACACCTCCCCGGGACAGACACCGGGGAGCTGTTTTTT. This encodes CASRHLPGTDTGELFF.

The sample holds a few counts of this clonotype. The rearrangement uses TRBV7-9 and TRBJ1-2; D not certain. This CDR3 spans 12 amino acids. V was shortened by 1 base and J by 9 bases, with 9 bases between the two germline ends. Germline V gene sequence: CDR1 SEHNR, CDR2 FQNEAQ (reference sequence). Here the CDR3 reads CASSLGGTSYTF. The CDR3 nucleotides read TGTGCCAGCAGCTTAGGTGGCACCAGCTACACCTTC.

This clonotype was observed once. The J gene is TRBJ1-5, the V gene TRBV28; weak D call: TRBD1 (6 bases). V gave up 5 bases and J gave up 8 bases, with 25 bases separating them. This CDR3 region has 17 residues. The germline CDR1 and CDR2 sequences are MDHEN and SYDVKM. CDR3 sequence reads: CASSPPFGGAGAKPQHF. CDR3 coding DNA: TGTGCCAGCAGTCCCCCCTTTGGGGGGGCGGGGGCTAAGCCCCAGCATTTT.

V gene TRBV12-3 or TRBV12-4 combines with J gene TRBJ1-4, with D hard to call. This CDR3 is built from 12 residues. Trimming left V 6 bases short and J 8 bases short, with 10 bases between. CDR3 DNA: TGTGCCAGCAGGGAGGCCGGCGAAAAACTGTTTTTT. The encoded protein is CASREAGEKLFF.

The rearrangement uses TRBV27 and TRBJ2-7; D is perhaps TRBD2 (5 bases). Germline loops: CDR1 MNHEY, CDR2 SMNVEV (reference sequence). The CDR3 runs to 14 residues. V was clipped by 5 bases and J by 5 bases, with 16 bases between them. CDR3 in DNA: TGTGCCAGCAGTCCGAACCCGACCGGGAACGAGCAGTACTTC. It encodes CASSPNPTGNEQYF.

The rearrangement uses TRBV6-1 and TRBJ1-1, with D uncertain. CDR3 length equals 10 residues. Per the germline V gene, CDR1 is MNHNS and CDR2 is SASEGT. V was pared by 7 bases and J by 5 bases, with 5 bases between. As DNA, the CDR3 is TGTGCCAGCATGTTGACTGAAGCTTTCTTT. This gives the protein CASMLTEAFF.

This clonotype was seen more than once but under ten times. CDR3 nucleotides: TGTGCCAGTAGCCGTAACTATGGCTACACCTTC. This encodes CASSRNYGYTF. This sequence joins TRBV19 and TRBJ1-2; D is unclear. The germline V and J ends were trimmed by 6 bases and 1 base, with 3 bases remaining between them. Germline CDR1 is LNHDA and CDR2 is SQIVND (reference sequence). The CDR3 runs to 11 residues.

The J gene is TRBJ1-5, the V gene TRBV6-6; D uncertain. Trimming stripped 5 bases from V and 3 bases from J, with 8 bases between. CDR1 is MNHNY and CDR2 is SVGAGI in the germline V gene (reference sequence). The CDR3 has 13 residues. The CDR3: CASSQQPNQPQHF. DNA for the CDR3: TGTGCCAGCAGTCAACAGCCCAATCAGCCCCAGCATTTT.

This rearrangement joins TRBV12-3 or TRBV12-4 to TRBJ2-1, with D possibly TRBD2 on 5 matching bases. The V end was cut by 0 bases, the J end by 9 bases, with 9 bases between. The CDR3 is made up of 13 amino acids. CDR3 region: CASSLAQGGEQFF. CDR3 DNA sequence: TGTGCCAGCAGTTTAGCGCAAGGAGGTGAGCAGTTCTTC.

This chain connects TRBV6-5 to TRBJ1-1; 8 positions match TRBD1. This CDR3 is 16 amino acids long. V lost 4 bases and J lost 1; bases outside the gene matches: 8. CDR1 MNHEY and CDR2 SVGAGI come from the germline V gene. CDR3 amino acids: CASSFSNRGKNTEAFF. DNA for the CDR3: TGTGCCAGCAGTTTTTCAAACAGGGGGAAGAACACTGAAGCTTTCTTT.

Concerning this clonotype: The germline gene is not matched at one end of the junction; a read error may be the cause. The CDR3 sequence is CASKFDSRGSNTEAFF. CDR3 nucleotide sequence: TGCGCCAGCAAATTTGATTCTAGGGGATCGAACACTGAAGCTTTCTTT. The rearrangement links TRBV7-8 to TRBJ1-1; TRBD1 might be the D (5 bases). CDR1 and CDR2 from the germline V gene are SGHVS and FQNEAQ. CDR3 length: 16 residues.

The CDR3 DNA follows: TGTGCCAGTAGTGCTAGCGGGGAGCAGTTCTTC. Translating gives CASSASGEQFF. The gene calls are TRBV19 and TRBJ2-1; 8 bases are a match to TRBD2. From germline, CDR1 is LNHDA and CDR2 SQIVND (reference sequence). The V segment lost 5 bases and the J segment 10 bases; nucleotides outside the gene matches: 1. The CDR3 runs to 11 residues.

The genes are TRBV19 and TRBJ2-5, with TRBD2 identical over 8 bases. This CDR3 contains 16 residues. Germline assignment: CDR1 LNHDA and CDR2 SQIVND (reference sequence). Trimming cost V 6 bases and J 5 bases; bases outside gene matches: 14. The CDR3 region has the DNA TGTGCCAGTAGCAAAAGATGGCGGGGGGACTCGGAGACCCAGTACTTC. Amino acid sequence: CASSKRWRGDSETQYF.

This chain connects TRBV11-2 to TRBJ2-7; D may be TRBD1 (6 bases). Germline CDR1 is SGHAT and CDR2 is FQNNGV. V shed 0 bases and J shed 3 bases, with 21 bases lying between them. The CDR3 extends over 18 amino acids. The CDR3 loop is CASSLDNYRRDTLYEQYF. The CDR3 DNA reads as TGTGCCAGCAGCTTAGATAACTACCGCCGGGACACACTCTACGAGCAGTACTTC.

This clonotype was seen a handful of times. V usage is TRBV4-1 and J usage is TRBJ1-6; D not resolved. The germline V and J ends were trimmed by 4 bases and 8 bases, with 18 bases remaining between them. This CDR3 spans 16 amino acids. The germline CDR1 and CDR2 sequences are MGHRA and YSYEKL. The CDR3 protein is CASSRFLEGGDSPLHF. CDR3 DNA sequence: TGCGCCAGCAGCCGCTTCCTCGAGGGTGGCGATTCACCCCTCCACTTT.

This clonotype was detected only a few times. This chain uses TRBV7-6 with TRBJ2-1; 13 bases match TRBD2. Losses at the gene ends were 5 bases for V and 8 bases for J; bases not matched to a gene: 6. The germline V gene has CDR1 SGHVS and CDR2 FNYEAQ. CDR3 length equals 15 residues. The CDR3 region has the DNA TGTGCCAGCAGCCCTCGGACTAGCGGGAGCCATGAGCAGTTCTTC. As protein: CASSPRTSGSHEQFF.

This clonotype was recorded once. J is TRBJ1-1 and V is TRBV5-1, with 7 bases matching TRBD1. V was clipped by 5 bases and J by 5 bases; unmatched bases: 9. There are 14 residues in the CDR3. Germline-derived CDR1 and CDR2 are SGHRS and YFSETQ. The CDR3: CASRAGDRVTEAFF. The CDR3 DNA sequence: TGCGCCAGCAGAGCCGGCGACAGGGTAACTGAAGCTTTCTTT.

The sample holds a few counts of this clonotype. The CDR3 nucleotides read TGCGCCAGCAGCCAAGTACAAGGGGGGACCTACGAGCAGTACTTC. Its translation is CASSQVQGGTYEQYF. This chain links TRBV4-1 with TRBJ2-7, with D perhaps being TRBD1 or TRBD2 (6 bases each). Trimming pared 1 base from V and 2 bases from J, leaving 12 bases between. This CDR3 has 15 amino acids. Germline V lookup: CDR1 MGHRA, CDR2 YSYEKL.

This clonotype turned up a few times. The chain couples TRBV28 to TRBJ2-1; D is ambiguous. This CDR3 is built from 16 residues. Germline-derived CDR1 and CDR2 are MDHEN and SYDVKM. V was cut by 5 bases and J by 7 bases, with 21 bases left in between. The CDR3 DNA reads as TGTGCCAGCAGTACTCTTCAAGCGACGACGCCGAATGAGCAGTTCTTC. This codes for CASSTLQATTPNEQFF. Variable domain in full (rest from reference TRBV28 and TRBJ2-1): DVKVTQSSRYLVKRTGEKVFLECVQDMDHENMFWYRQDPGLGLRLIYFSYDVKMKEKGDIPEGYSVSREKKERFSLILESASTNQTSMYLCASSTLQATTPNEQFFGPGTRLTVL.

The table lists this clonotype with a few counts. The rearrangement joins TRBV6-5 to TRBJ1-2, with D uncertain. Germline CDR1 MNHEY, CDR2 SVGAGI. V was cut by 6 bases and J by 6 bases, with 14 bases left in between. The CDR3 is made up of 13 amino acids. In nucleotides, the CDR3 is TGTGCCAGCAGGCCCGGGGTGGTGGATGGCTACACCTTC. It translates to CASRPGVVDGYTF.

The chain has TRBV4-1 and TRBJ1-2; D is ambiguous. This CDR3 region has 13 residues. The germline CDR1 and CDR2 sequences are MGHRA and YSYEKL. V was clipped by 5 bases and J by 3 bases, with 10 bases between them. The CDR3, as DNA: TGCGCCAGCAGCGAACTCGGGGACTATGGCTACACCTTC. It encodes CASSELGDYGYTF.

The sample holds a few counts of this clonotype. This chain's CDR3 is CASSSPKEGISYEQYF. CDR3 in DNA: TGTGCCAGCAGCTCCCCTAAAGAGGGGATCTCCTACGAGCAGTACTTC. This rearrangement joins TRBV28 to TRBJ2-7; D is tentatively TRBD1 or TRBD2 (5 bases each). Germline V CDR1 and CDR2: MDHEN, SYDVKM. V was pared by 6 bases and J by 0 bases, with 18 bases between. CDR3 length: 16 amino acids.

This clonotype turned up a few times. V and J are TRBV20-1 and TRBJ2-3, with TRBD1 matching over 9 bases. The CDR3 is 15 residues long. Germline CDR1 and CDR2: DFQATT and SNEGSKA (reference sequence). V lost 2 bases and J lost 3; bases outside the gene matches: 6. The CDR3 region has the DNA TGCAGTGCTAGATCGGACAGGGGTCGTACAGATACGCAGTATTTT. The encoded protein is CSARSDRGRTDTQYF.